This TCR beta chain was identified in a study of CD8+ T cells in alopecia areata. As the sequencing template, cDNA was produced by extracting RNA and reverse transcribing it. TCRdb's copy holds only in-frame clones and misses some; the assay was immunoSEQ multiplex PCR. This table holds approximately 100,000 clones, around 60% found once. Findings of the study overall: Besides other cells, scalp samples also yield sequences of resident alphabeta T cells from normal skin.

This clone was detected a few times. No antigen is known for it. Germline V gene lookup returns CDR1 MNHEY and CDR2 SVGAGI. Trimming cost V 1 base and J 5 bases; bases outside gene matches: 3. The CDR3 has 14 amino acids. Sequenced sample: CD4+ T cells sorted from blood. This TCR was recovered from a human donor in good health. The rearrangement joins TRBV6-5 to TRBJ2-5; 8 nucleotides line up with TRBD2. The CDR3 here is CASSYYGREETQYF. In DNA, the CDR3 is TGTGCCAGCAGTTACTACGGGAGGGAGGAGACCCAGTACTTC.